This T cell receptor beta chain was observed in a study of T cell repertoires in cytomegalovirus infection. Findings and limits, study-wide: CMV-specific HLA-C-restricted TCR beta clonotypes dominated the ex vivo response.

The CDR3 has 15 amino acids. Trimming took 5 bases from V and 5 from J, leaving 18 bases between them. The germline CDR1 and CDR2 sequences are SGHTA and FQGNSA. This clonotype was counted between two and nine times. Its antigen is currently unknown. MiXCR, run by TCRdb on the reads, gives a single entry per CDR3 protein. Here the sample spans roughly 500,000 distinct CDR3 sequences, roughly a third being singletons. This TCR was recovered from a human donor in good health (CMV status not recorded). Some clones in this sample may be carry-over from other donors' samples. Sequences were derived from cultured PBMCs, sampled from culture after CMV antigen stimulation. This rearrangement joins TRBV7-2 to TRBJ2-5; D is undetermined. The CDR3 here is CASSVYGIRRETQYF. The CDR3 DNA is TGTGCCAGCAGCGTCTACGGTATCCGAAGGGAGACCCAGTACTTC.